A single sample is the source of the 11 T cell receptor beta chains below, sequenced in a study of regulatory T cells in long-lasting Graves disease. TCR beta libraries were built with iRepertoire HTBI primers and Arm-PCR of CDR3 regions. TCRdb re-called the multiplex PCR reads through MiXCR, storing one row per CDR3 protein. The sample lists hundreds of thousands of distinct CDR3 sequences; roughly a fifth were seen once. Time point denoted: persistent/refractory GD, antithyroid drugs over 5 years with positive TRAb. Following extraction of RNA from PBMCs, that RNA was used to make the TCR library. Material: peripheral blood mononuclear cells (PBMCs), obtained when the disease was refractory, from a patient treated with antithyroid drugs. The receptors derive from a female donor with Graves disease.

On this clonotype: A read error may be the cause here, since a much bigger clone is one base away. The chain recombines TRBV12-3 or TRBV12-4 with TRBJ1-1; tentative D call: TRBD1 (5 bases). This CDR3 contains 16 residues. Trimming shortened V by 11 bases and J by 2 bases, and 24 bases separated the two germline ends. CDR3 DNA: TGTGCCGGTCTCGGGGGGACGGGGAGAGGAAACACTGAAGCTTTCTTT. Its protein product is CAGLGGTGRGNTEAFF.

This clonotype was seen repeatedly, ten times or more. The chain couples TRBV7-8 to TRBJ1-1; D is ambiguous. Germline CDR1 SGHVS, CDR2 FQNEAQ. The CDR3 runs 14 residues. Trimming removed 5 bases at V and 0 bases at J, with 10 bases between. The CDR3 loop is CASSPRGMNTEAFF. The CDR3 region has the DNA TGTGCCAGCAGCCCCCGGGGAATGAACACTGAAGCTTTCTTT.

The CDR3, as DNA: TGCGCCAGCAGCTTGGAAGGGGCGGATAATTCACCCCTCCACTTT. Encoded protein: CASSLEGADNSPLHF. V gene TRBV5-1 combines with J gene TRBJ1-6, with a weak D call TRBD1 (5 bases). Germline CDR1 SGHRS, CDR2 YFSETQ. V was trimmed by 0 bases and J by 5 bases, leaving 9 bases between them. The CDR3 has 15 amino acids.

This clonotype has ten or more counts. The chain has TRBV27 and TRBJ1-2, with 7 bases aligning to TRBD1. Germline-derived CDR1 and CDR2 are MNHEY and SMNVEV (reference sequence). The CDR3 extends over 12 amino acids. The J segment lost 8 bases and the V segment lost 5 bases, leaving 5 bases of the junction unmatched. This chain's CDR3 is CASSLPTGGYTF. The CDR3 DNA sequence: TGTGCCAGCAGTCTTCCGACAGGGGGCTACACCTTC.

The chain's CDR3 is CASSSEGQNNQPQHF. Written as DNA, the CDR3 is TGTGCCAGCAGTTCCGAAGGACAGAATAATCAGCCCCAGCATTTT. The chain couples TRBV28 to TRBJ1-5; D possibly corresponds to TRBD1 (6 bases). V was clipped by 4 bases and J by 4 bases, with 14 bases between them. There are 15 residues in the CDR3. Per germline, CDR1 MDHEN and CDR2 SYDVKM.

Turning to this clonotype: Possible read error: a much larger clone is one base away. The chain recombines TRBV6-1 with TRBJ1-1; TRBD1 might be the D (5 bases). Between the trimmed V and J ends, which lost 6 bases and 0 bases, there was a span of 14 bases. Germline CDR1 is MNHNS and CDR2 is SASEGT. The length of the CDR3 is 15 residues. The CDR3 here is CASRRGRLMNTEAFF. The DNA of the CDR3 is TGTGCCAGCAGGCGGGGCAGACTCATGAACACTGAAGCTTTCTTT.

This clonotype was counted at least ten times. J is TRBJ1-2 and V is TRBV20-1; maybe TRBD1 (5 bases). The germline CDR1 and CDR2 sequences are DFQATT and SNEGSKA (reference sequence). V was clipped by 0 bases and J by 6 bases, with 14 bases between them. This CDR3 has 14 amino acids. CDR3 DNA sequence: TGCAGTGCTAGAGATAATCGGGGACCCCATGGCTACACCTTC. Translated: CSARDNRGPHGYTF.

The genes are TRBV14 and TRBJ2-2, with D tentatively TRBD2 (5 bases). The V and J ends lost 4 bases and 0 bases respectively, with 18 bases between them. Germline lookup yields CDR1 SGHDN and CDR2 FVKESK. This CDR3 has 18 amino acids. CDR3: CASSRDIVTGTNTGELFF. In DNA, the CDR3 is TGTGCCAGCAGCCGAGATATTGTGACGGGGACGAACACCGGGGAGCTGTTTTTT.

The table lists this clonotype with many counts. The V call is TRBV6-1, the J call TRBJ2-6; D call uncertain. V dropped 6 bases and J dropped 0 bases, with 9 bases sitting between them. CDR1 is MNHNS and CDR2 is SASEGT in the germline V gene. CDR3 length equals 15 residues. CDR3 DNA sequence: TGTGCCAGCAGAGTCAGTGGCTCTGGGGCCAACGTCCTGACTTTC. This sequence encodes CASRVSGSGANVLTF.

This sequence joins TRBV5-1 and TRBJ2-7; a possible D gene is TRBD1 (6 bases). This CDR3 has 14 amino acids. V was clipped by 3 bases and J by 2 bases, with 12 bases between them. Germline-derived CDR1 and CDR2 are SGHRS and YFSETQ. In nucleotides, the CDR3 is TGCGCCAGCAGCTCCGACAGGCCTCCCTACGAGCAGTACTTC. This sequence encodes CASSSDRPPYEQYF.

The sample holds many counts of this clonotype. This rearrangement joins TRBV12-3 or TRBV12-4 to TRBJ2-7; TRBD2 might be the D (6 bases). The CDR3 sequence is 15 residues long. The V gene lost 3 bases and the J gene lost 3 bases, with 15 bases spanning the gap. The CDR3 region is CASSLGSGTYYEQYF. CDR3 DNA: TGTGCCAGCAGTTTGGGGTCAGGGACTTACTACGAGCAGTACTTC.